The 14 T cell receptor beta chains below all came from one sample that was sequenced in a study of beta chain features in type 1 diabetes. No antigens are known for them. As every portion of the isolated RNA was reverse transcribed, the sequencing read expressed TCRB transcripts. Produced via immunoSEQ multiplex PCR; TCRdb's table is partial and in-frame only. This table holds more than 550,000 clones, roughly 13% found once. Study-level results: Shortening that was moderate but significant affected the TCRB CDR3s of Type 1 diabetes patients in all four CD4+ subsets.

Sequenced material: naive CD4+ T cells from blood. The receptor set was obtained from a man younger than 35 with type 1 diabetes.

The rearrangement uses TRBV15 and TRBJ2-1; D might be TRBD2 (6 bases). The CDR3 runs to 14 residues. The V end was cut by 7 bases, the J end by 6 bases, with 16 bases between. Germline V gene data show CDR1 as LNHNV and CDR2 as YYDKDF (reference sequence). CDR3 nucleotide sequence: TGTGCCACCATCCGCGGGGCCAACACCAATGAGCAGTTCTTC. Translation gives CATIRGANTNEQFF.

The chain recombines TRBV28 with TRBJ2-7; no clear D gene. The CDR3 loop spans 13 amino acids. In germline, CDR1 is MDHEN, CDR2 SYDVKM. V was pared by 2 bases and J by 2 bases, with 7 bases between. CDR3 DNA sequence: TGTGCCAGCAGTTTACACGGGCCCTACGAGCAGTACTTC. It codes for CASSLHGPYEQYF. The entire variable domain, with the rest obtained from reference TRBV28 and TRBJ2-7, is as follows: DVKVTQSSRYLVKRTGEKVFLECVQDMDHENMFWYRQDPGLGLRLIYFSYDVKMKEKGDIPEGYSVSREKKERFSLILESASTNQTSMYLCASSLHGPYEQYFGPGTRLTVT.

CDR3 region: CASSLAARAYEQYF. CDR3 bases: TGTGCCAGCAGCTTAGCGGCCAGGGCCTACGAGCAGTACTTC. The chain joins TRBV11-2 to TRBJ2-7; maybe TRBD1 (5 bases). Trimming cost V 1 base and J 2 bases, with 9 bases left between them. The CDR3 extends over 14 amino acids. Germline assignment: CDR1 SGHAT and CDR2 FQNNGV. The full variable domain, completed using reference TRBV11-2 and TRBJ2-7, is EAGVAQSPRYKIIEKRQSVAFWCNPISGHATLYWYQQILGQGPKLLIQFQNNGVVDDSQLPKDRFSAERLKGVDSTLKIQPAKLEDSAVYLCASSLAARAYEQYFGPGTRLTVT.

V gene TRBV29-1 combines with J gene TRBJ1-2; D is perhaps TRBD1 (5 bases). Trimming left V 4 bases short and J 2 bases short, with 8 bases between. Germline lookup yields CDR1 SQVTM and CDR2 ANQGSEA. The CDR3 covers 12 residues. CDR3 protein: CSVAGKNYGYTF. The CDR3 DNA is TGCAGCGTTGCAGGGAAAAACTATGGCTACACCTTC. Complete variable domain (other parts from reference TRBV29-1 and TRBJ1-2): SAVISQKPSRDICQRGTSLTIQCQVDSQVTMMFWYRQQPGQSLTLIATANQGSEATYESGFVIDKFPISRPNLTFSTLTVSNMSPEDSSIYLCSVAGKNYGYTFGSGTRLTVV.

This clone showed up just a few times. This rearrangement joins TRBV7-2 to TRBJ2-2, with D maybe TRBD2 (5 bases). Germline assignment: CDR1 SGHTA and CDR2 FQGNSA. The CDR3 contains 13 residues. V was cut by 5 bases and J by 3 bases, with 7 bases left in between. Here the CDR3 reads CASSTRDTGELFF. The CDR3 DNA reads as TGTGCCAGCAGCACTAGAGACACCGGGGAGCTGTTTTTT.

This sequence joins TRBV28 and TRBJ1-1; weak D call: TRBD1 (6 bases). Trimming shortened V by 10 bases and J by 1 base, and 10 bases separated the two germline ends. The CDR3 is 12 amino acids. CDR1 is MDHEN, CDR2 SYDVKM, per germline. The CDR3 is CAILQGNTEAFF. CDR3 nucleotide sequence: TGTGCCATCCTACAGGGGAACACTGAAGCTTTCTTT.

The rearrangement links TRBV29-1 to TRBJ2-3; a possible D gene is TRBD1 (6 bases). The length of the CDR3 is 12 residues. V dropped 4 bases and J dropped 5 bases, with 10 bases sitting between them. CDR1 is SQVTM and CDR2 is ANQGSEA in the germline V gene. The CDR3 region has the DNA TGCAGCGTTGCCCTCAGGGGAGATACGCAGTATTTT. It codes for CSVALRGDTQYF.

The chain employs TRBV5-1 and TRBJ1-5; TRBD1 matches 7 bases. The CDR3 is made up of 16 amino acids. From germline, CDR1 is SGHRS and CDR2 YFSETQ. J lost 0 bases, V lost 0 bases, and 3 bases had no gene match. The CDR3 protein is CASSLAGTDSNQPQHF. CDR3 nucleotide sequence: TGCGCCAGCAGCTTGGCGGGGACAGATAGCAATCAGCCCCAGCATTTT.

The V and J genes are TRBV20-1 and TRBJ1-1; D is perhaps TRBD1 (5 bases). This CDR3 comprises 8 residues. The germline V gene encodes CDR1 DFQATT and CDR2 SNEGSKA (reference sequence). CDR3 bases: TGCACCCCGGGGGGAGCTTTCTTT. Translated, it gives CTPGGAFF.

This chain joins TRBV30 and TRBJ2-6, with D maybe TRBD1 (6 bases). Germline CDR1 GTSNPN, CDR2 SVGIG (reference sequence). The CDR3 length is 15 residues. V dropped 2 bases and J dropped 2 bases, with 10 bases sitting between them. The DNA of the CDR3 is TGTGCCTGGAGTAGTGCAGGGGCTGGGGCCAACGTCCTGACTTTC. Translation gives CAWSSAGAGANVLTF. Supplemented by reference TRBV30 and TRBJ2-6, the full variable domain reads SQTIHQWPATLVQPVGSPLSLECTVEGTSNPNLYWYRQAAGRGLQLLFYSVGIGQISSEVPQNLSASRPQDRQFILSSKKLLLSDSGFYLCAWSSAGAGANVLTFGAGSRLTVL.

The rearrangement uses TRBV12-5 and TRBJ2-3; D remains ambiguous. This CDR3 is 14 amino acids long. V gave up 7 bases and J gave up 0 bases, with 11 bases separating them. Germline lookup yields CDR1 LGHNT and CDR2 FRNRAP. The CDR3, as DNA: TGTGCTAGTGCCCCAATCACTAGCACAGATACGCAGTATTTT. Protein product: CASAPITSTDTQYF.

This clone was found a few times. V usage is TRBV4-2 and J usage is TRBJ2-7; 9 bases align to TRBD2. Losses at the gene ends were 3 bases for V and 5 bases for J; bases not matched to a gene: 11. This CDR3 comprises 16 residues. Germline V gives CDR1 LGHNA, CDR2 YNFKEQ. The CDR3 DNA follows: TGTGCCAGCAGCCAGGTCGCCGGCGGGGGGGACAACGAGCAGTACTTC. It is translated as CASSQVAGGGDNEQYF.

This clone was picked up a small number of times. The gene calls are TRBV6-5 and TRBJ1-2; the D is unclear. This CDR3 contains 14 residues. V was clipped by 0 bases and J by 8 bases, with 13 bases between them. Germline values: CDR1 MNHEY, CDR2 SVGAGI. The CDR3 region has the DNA TGTGCCAGCAGTTACTCGATGGAATCGGGGGGCTACACCTTC. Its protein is CASSYSMESGGYTF.

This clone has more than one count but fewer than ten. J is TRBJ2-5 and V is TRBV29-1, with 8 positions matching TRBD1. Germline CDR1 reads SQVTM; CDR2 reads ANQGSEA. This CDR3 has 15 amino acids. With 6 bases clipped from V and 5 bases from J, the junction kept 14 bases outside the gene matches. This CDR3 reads CSVPQGARVGETQYF. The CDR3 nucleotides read TGCAGCGTCCCCCAGGGGGCTAGGGTGGGGGAGACCCAGTACTTC.